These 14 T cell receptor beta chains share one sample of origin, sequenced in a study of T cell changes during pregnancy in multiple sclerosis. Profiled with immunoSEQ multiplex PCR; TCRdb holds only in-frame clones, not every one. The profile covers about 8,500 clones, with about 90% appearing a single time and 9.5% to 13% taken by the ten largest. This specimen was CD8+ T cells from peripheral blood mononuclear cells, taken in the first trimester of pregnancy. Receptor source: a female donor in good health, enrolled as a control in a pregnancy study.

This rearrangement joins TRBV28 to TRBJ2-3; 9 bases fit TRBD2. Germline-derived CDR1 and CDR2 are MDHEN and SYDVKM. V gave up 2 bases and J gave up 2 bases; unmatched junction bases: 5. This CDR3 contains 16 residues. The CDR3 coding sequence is TGTGCCAGCAGTTTACTAGCGGGATCGAACACAGATACGCAGTATTTT. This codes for CASSLLAGSNTDTQYF.

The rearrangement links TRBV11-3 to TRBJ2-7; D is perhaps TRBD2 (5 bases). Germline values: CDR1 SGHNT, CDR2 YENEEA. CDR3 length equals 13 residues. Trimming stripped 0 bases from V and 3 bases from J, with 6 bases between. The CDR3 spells CASSLDGNYEQYF. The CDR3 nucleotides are TGTGCCAGCAGCTTAGACGGGAACTACGAGCAGTACTTC.

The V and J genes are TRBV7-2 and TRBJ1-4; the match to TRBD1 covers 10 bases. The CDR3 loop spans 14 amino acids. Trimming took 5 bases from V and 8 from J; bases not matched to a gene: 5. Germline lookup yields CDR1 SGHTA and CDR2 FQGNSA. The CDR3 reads CASSPTGGYEKLFF. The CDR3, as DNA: TGTGCCAGCAGCCCGACAGGGGGCTACGAAAAACTGTTTTTT.

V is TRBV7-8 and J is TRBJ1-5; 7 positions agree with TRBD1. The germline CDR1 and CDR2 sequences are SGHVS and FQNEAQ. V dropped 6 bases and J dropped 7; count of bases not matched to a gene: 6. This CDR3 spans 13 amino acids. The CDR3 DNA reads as TGTGCCAGCAGTTTGACAGGGAGCCAGCCCCAGCATTTT. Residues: CASSLTGSQPQHF. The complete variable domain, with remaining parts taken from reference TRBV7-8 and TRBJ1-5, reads GAGVSQSPRYKVAKRGQDVALRCDPISGHVSLFWYQQALGQGPEFLTYFQNEAQLDKSGLPSDRFFAERPEGSVSTLKIQRTQQEDSAVYLCASSLTGSQPQHFGDGTRLSIL.

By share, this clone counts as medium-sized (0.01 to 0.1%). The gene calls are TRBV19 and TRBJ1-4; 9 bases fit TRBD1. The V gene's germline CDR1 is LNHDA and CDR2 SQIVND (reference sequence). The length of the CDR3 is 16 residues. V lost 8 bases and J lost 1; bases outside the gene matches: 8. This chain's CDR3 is CASSPGQGGTNEKLFF. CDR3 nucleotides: TGTGCCAGTTCGCCGGGACAGGGTGGAACTAATGAAAAACTGTTTTTT.

For the CDR3, the DNA is TGTGCCAGCAGCGCTAGACAGGGGGCGAATGAAAAACTGTTTTTT. Translating it yields CASSARQGANEKLFF. The chain recombines TRBV6-4 with TRBJ1-4, with 10 bases lining up with TRBD1. This CDR3 region has 15 residues. Germline V gene lookup returns CDR1 MRHNA and CDR2 SNTAGT. The V gene end was trimmed by 6 bases and the J gene end by 5 bases; junction bases not matched to a gene: 6.

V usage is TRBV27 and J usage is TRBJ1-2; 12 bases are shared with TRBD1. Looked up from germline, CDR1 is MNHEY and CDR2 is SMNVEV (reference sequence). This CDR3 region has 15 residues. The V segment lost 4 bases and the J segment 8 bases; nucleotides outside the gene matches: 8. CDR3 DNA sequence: TGTGCCAGCAGTTCCGGGACAGGGGGCTGGGGCGGCTACACCTTC. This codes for CASSSGTGGWGGYTF.

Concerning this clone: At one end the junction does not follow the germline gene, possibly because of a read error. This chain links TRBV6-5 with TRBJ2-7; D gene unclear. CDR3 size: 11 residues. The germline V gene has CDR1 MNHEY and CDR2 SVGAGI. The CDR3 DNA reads TGTGCCAGCAGTTACTCCGACGAGCAGTACTTC. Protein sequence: CASSYSDEQYF.

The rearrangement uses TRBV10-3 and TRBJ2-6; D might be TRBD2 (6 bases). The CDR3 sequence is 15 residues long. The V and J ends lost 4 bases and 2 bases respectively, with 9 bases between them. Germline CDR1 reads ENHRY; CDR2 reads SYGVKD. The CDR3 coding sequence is TGTGCCATCAGTGGGAGGGGAACTGGGGCCAACGTCCTGACTTTC. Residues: CAISGRGTGANVLTF.

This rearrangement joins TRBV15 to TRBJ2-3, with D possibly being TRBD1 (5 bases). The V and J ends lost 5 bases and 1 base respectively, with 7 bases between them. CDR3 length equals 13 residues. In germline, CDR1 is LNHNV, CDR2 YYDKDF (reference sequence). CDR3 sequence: CATSSQGTDTQYF. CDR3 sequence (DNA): TGTGCCACCAGCTCACAGGGCACAGATACGCAGTATTTT.

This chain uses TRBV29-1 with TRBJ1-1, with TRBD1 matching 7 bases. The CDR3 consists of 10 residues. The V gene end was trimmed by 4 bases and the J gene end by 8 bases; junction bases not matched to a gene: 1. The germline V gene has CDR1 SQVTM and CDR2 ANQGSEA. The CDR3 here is CSVARGEAFF. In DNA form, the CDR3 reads TGCAGCGTTGCCAGGGGGGAAGCTTTCTTT.

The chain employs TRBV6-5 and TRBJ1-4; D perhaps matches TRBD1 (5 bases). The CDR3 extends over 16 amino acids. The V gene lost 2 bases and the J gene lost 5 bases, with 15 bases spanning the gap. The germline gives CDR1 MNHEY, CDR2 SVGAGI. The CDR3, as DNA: TGTGCCAGCAGTTACCGGACACAGGATCTGAATGAAAAACTGTTTTTT. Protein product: CASSYRTQDLNEKLFF.

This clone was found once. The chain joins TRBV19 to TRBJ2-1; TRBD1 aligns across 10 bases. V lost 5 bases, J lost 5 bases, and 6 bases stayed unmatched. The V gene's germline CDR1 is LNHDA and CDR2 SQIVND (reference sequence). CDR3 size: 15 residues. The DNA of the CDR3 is TGTGCCAGTAGTCAAAGACAGGGGGCACACAATGAGCAGTTCTTC. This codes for CASSQRQGAHNEQFF.

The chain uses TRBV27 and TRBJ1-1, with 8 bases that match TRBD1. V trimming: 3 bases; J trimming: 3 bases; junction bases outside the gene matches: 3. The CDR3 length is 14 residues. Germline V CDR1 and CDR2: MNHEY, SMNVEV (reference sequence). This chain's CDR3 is CASSFVTGDTEAFF. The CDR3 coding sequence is TGTGCCAGCAGTTTTGTGACAGGGGACACTGAAGCTTTCTTT.